The clone carrying this T cell receptor beta chain turned up a few times. This entry comes from a study of patients and donors after allogeneic stem cell transplantation. TCRdb reprocessed the RT-PCR reads with MiXCR, giving one entry per CDR3 protein. This table has around 10,000 distinct CDR3 sequences, 22% appearing once. The sequencing sample was made of blood, either unsorted or a sorted T cell fraction (not recorded which). The receptor's source is a human donor who was either an allogeneic HSCT recipient or a stem cell or donor lymphocyte infusion donor (not recorded which). It is not recorded whose cells these are; they may come from a transplant donor.

The CDR3 bases are TGCGCCAGCAGGGATCGGGACAGAGGGTATGGCTACACCTTC. This encodes CASRDRDRGYGYTF. The chain carries TRBV5-1 and TRBJ1-2; 7 bases match TRBD1. V gave up 5 bases and J gave up 5 bases; unmatched junction bases: 9. The CDR3 runs to 14 residues. CDR1 is SGHRS and CDR2 is YFSETQ in the germline V gene.